Following are 27 T cell receptor beta chains from one sample sequenced in a study of blood T cell repertoires in COVID-19. Data came from immunoSEQ multiplex PCR; TCRdb stores just in-frame clones and leaves some out. The table has roughly 100,000 clones, 80% to 90% seen once; the top ten hold around 3.8%. The specimen was peripheral blood. These receptors all stem from a woman aged 60-75 years with acute or convalescent COVID-19.

The V gene is TRBV10-1, the J gene TRBJ1-1; 9 bases match TRBD1. Germline V gene sequence: CDR1 WNHNN, CDR2 SYGVQD (reference sequence). This CDR3 has 20 amino acids. Trimming cost V 4 bases and J 1 base; bases outside gene matches: 19. CDR3 bases: TGCGCCAGCAGTGTCCGGGACAGGGACCCGAAACCAACAGCGAACACTGAAGCTTTCTTT. Translating it yields CASSVRDRDPKPTANTEAFF.

V and J are TRBV6-4 and TRBJ2-5, with 10 bases fitting TRBD2. V lost 7 bases to trimming and J lost 4 bases; unmatched junction nucleotides: 9. In germline, CDR1 is MRHNA, CDR2 SNTAGT. The CDR3 loop spans 15 amino acids. The CDR3 coding sequence is TGTGCCAGCAACCTGACAGCTAGCGGGGGAGAGACCCAGTACTTC. This gives the protein CASNLTASGGETQYF.

This chain connects TRBV15 to TRBJ2-7; D might be TRBD2 (5 bases). Germline V gene lookup returns CDR1 LNHNV and CDR2 YYDKDF (reference sequence). Trimming removed 1 base at V and 5 bases at J, with 18 bases between. The CDR3 has 16 residues. The CDR3 reads CATSRAATSSYHEQYF. CDR3 sequence (DNA): TGTGCCACCAGCAGAGCTGCAACTAGTTCCTACCACGAGCAGTACTTC.

The gene calls are TRBV10-2 and TRBJ1-1; 7 nucleotides match TRBD1. The CDR3 runs to 15 residues. The V segment lost 5 bases and the J segment 0 bases; nucleotides outside the gene matches: 6. Germline V gene lookup returns CDR1 WSHSY and CDR2 SAAADI. CDR3 sequence reads: CASSFRTGLNTEAFF. CDR3 nucleotides: TGCGCCAGCAGTTTCAGGACAGGATTGAACACTGAAGCTTTCTTT.

This clone was observed a handful of times. The genes are TRBV19 and TRBJ2-2; 8 nucleotides line up with TRBD1. The J segment lost 3 bases and the V segment lost 5 bases, leaving 11 bases of the junction unmatched. Looked up from germline, CDR1 is LNHDA and CDR2 is SQIVND (reference sequence). The CDR3 has 17 residues. The CDR3 reads CASSSNPGQGDTGELFF. The CDR3 region has the DNA TGTGCCAGTAGTTCAAACCCAGGACAGGGAGACACCGGGGAGCTGTTTTTT.

The chain couples TRBV7-9 to TRBJ2-3; TRBD2 aligns across 11 bases. The germline gives CDR1 SEHNR, CDR2 FQNEAQ (reference sequence). The CDR3 spans 16 residues. The V gene end was trimmed by 6 bases and the J gene end by 5 bases; junction bases not matched to a gene: 10. The CDR3 bases are TGTGCCAGCAGTTACACTAGCGGGAGCGGCGAAGATACGCAGTATTTT. Translation: CASSYTSGSGEDTQYF.

This rearrangement joins TRBV2 to TRBJ1-1; tentatively, D is TRBD1 (6 bases). The CDR3 loop spans 14 amino acids. V lost 5 bases and J 0 bases, leaving 10 bases between the germline ends. Germline V gene data show CDR1 as SNHLY and CDR2 as FYNNEI. The CDR3 DNA reads as TGTGCCAGCAGTTCTACAGGGATGAACACTGAAGCTTTCTTT. This translates into CASSSTGMNTEAFF.

The CDR3 DNA follows: TGTGCCAGCAGTTACAACTCGAACACCGGGGAGCTGTTTTTT. This encodes CASSYNSNTGELFF. V gene TRBV6-6 combines with J gene TRBJ2-2; D gene ambiguous. Per the germline V gene, CDR1 is MNHNY and CDR2 is SVGAGI (reference sequence). CDR3 length: 14 amino acids. V lost 2 bases and J lost 0, with 4 bases in between.

The rearrangement uses TRBV3-1 (or the pseudogene TRBV3-2) and TRBJ2-7; 10 bases are a match to TRBD2. The V and J ends lost 1 base and 9 bases, in that order; junction bases with no gene match: 6. CDR1 is LGHDT, CDR2 YNNKEL, per germline (reference sequence). CDR3 length: 14 residues. Here the CDR3 DNA reads TGTGCCAGCAGCCAAGCCGGGGCTAGCGGGAGGCAGTACTTC. This gives the protein CASSQAGASGRQYF.

The chain couples TRBV7-9 to TRBJ1-1, with a tentative D call TRBD1 (5 bases). Trimming removed 11 bases from V and 0 bases from J, with 13 bases in between. Germline V gene lookup returns CDR1 SEHNR and CDR2 FQNEAQ (reference sequence). CDR3 length: 13 amino acids. CDR3 loop: CAWMGGMNTEAFF. The CDR3 DNA reads TGTGCCTGGATGGGGGGGATGAACACTGAAGCTTTCTTT.

This sequence joins TRBV5-1 and TRBJ2-1; D perhaps matches TRBD2 (5 bases). CDR1 SGHRS and CDR2 YFSETQ come from the germline V gene. The ends were cut back, 1 base at V and 0 bases at J, with 14 bases in the middle. The CDR3 loop spans 17 amino acids. The CDR3 is CASSLIASSSSYNEQFF. The CDR3 DNA reads as TGCGCCAGCAGCTTGATTGCTAGCTCGAGCTCCTACAATGAGCAGTTCTTC.

The rearrangement joins TRBV5-1 to TRBJ2-5; a weak D match, TRBD1 (5 bases). The CDR3 is 13 residues long. CDR1 is SGHRS and CDR2 is YFSETQ in the germline V gene. V shed 0 bases and J shed 4 bases, with 7 bases lying between them. This chain's CDR3 is CASSLVGAETQYF. In DNA form, the CDR3 reads TGCGCCAGCAGCTTGGTAGGGGCAGAGACCCAGTACTTC.

The CDR3 nucleotides read TGTGCCACCAGCAGAGAGACAGGGAGGACAGATACGCAGTATTTT. Translation gives CATSRETGRTDTQYF. The J gene is TRBJ2-3, the V gene TRBV15; possibly TRBD1 for D (7 bases). Germline V gene sequence: CDR1 LNHNV, CDR2 YYDKDF (reference sequence). This CDR3 contains 15 residues. V lost 0 bases to trimming and J lost 3 bases, with 10 bases between them.

The chain uses TRBV28 and TRBJ1-4, with 7 bases identical to TRBD1. From germline, CDR1 is MDHEN and CDR2 SYDVKM. This CDR3 is 16 amino acids long. Trimming removed 5 bases from V and 0 bases from J; junction bases left unmatched: 6. CDR3: CASSPQGVATNEKLFF. DNA for the CDR3: TGTGCCAGCAGTCCCCAGGGGGTTGCAACTAATGAAAAACTGTTTTTT.

The chain employs TRBV15 and TRBJ2-1; TRBD1 matches 7 bases. CDR1 is LNHNV, CDR2 YYDKDF, per germline (reference sequence). V shed 4 bases, J shed 6 bases, and the junction held 9 bases outside the gene matches. CDR3 size: 15 residues. The CDR3 bases are TGTGCCACCAGCACCCGGACAGGTTCAATCAATGAGCAGTTCTTC. Protein product: CATSTRTGSINEQFF.

This chain links TRBV7-9 with TRBJ1-1; a weak D match, TRBD1 (5 bases). The CDR3 is 15 residues long. The V and J ends lost 0 bases and 3 bases respectively, with 11 bases between them. Germline lookup yields CDR1 SEHNR and CDR2 FQNEAQ (reference sequence). The CDR3 DNA reads TGTGCCAGCAGCTTAGCCCCAGGGAAGGACACTGAAGCTTTCTTT. It specifies CASSLAPGKDTEAFF.

This clone has only one observation. This chain joins TRBV2 and TRBJ1-2, with D unresolved. The CDR3 has 13 amino acids. From germline, CDR1 is SNHLY and CDR2 FYNNEI. Trimming removed 5 bases from V and 0 bases from J, with 7 bases in between. CDR3 coding DNA: TGTGCCAGCAGTCAGTCAACTAACTATGGCTACACCTTC. The encoded protein is CASSQSTNYGYTF.

V usage is TRBV7-2 and J usage is TRBJ1-5, with D perhaps matching TRBD1 (6 bases). The germline CDR1 and CDR2 sequences are SGHTA and FQGNSA. V lost 1 base and J lost 5, with 12 bases in between. This CDR3 is built from 15 residues. DNA for the CDR3: TGTGCCAGCAGCTTAGTCACAGGGAAGGATCAGCCCCAGCATTTT. As protein: CASSLVTGKDQPQHF.

The V gene is TRBV3-1 (or the pseudogene TRBV3-2), the J gene TRBJ2-1; TRBD2 matches 8 bases. CDR1 and CDR2 (germline): LGHDT, YNNKEL (reference sequence). The CDR3 is 16 amino acids. With V trimmed by 3 bases and J by 6 bases, 10 bases remained unmatched. The CDR3 loop is CASSHYGGGARNEQFF. DNA of the CDR3: TGTGCCAGCAGCCACTACGGGGGGGGAGCGCGCAATGAGCAGTTCTTC.

The rearrangement uses TRBV27 and TRBJ2-7; 8 positions match TRBD2. Germline V CDR1 and CDR2: MNHEY, SMNVEV (reference sequence). The CDR3 has 15 residues. V shed 6 bases and J 4 bases; nucleotides not matched to a gene: 11. The CDR3 protein is CASSLQAGVVYEQYV. The CDR3 DNA is TGTGCCAGCAGCCTCCAAGCGGGAGTTGTATACGAGCAGTACGTC.

The chain employs TRBV18 and TRBJ2-2, with TRBD1 matching over 7 bases. Germline V gene lookup returns CDR1 KGHSH and CDR2 LQKENI. J was trimmed by 3 bases and V by 3 bases; bases with no gene match: 4. The CDR3 consists of 15 residues. As DNA, the CDR3 is TGTGCCAGCTCACCGCGGCAGGGGGACACCGGGGAGCTGTTTTTT. The encoded protein is CASSPRQGDTGELFF.

This clone appeared once. This rearrangement joins TRBV3-1 (or the pseudogene TRBV3-2) to TRBJ1-5, with D uncertain. Looked up from germline, CDR1 is LGHDT and CDR2 is YNNKEL (reference sequence). V lost 0 bases to trimming and J lost 0 bases, with 6 bases between them. This CDR3 contains 15 residues. The CDR3 sequence: CASSQDPNSNQPQHF. The CDR3 DNA follows: TGTGCCAGCAGCCAAGATCCCAATAGCAATCAGCCCCAGCATTTT.

This chain uses TRBV6-5 with TRBJ1-3; D gene uncertain. The length of the CDR3 is 14 residues. Germline assignment: CDR1 MNHEY and CDR2 SVGAGI. V lost 6 bases to trimming and J lost 1 base, with 10 bases between them. The CDR3 protein is CASSRAGSGNTIYF. CDR3 DNA: TGTGCCAGCAGCCGGGCGGGTTCTGGAAACACCATATATTTT.

The gene calls are TRBV18 and TRBJ1-4, with D perhaps TRBD1 (6 bases). This CDR3 has 13 residues. From germline, CDR1 is KGHSH and CDR2 LQKENI. With 4 bases removed from V and 7 bases from J, the gap between germline ends came to 10 bases. The CDR3 region is CASSLQGFEKLFF. The DNA of the CDR3 is TGTGCCAGCTCACTACAGGGTTTTGAAAAACTGTTTTTT.

This sequence joins TRBV2 and TRBJ2-2; 8 bases map to TRBD2. Germline CDR1 reads SNHLY; CDR2 reads FYNNEI. Trimming at V came to 6 bases and at J to 4 bases, leaving 10 bases not matched to a gene. This CDR3 comprises 16 residues. The CDR3, as DNA: TGTGCCAGCAGCGCTCCGGGACTAGGAGGCACCGGGGAGCTGTTTTTT. Translated, it gives CASSAPGLGGTGELFF.

The rearrangement links TRBV6-5 to TRBJ1-1; tentative D call: TRBD1 (5 bases). V was clipped by 9 bases and J by 8 bases, with 19 bases between them. Germline values: CDR1 MNHEY, CDR2 SVGAGI. This CDR3 has 13 residues. CDR3 loop: CASALGVATEAFF. The CDR3 DNA follows: TGTGCCAGTGCTCTAGGGGTTGCGACCGAAGCTTTCTTT.

The chain uses TRBV15 and TRBJ2-5; tentative D call: TRBD2 (5 bases). CDR1 and CDR2 (germline): LNHNV, YYDKDF (reference sequence). There are 13 residues in the CDR3. The ends were cut back, 3 bases at V and 3 bases at J, with 8 bases in the middle. This chain's CDR3 is CATSRLAEETQYF. The CDR3 bases are TGTGCCACCAGCAGGCTAGCAGAAGAGACCCAGTACTTC.